This T cell receptor beta chain emerged from a study of T cell responses to AZD1222 COVID-19 vaccine. This CDR3 contains 13 residues. V dropped 0 bases and J dropped 7 bases, with 10 bases sitting between them. Germline V lookup: CDR1 MGHRA, CDR2 YSYEKL. TCRdb's table, derived via immunoSEQ multiplex PCR, lists solely in-frame clones and lacks some. The sample carries over 95,000 clones, approximately 90% recorded once. Specimen: peripheral blood, collected on day 0 of AZD1222 vaccination. This TCR was sampled from an adult in good health. The chain has TRBV4-1 and TRBJ2-7; D call uncertain. CDR3 bases: TGCGCCAGCAGCCAAGAGATCCTACAGGAGCAGTACTTC. It translates to CASSQEILQEQYF.